The next 5 T cell receptor beta chains were all read from a single sample in a study of beta chain features in type 1 diabetes. Study-level results: Moderate yet significant TCRB CDR3 shortening was seen in Type 1 diabetes patients in all four CD4+ subsets.

Antigen specificity for these receptors is unknown. cDNA synthesis used the whole RNA isolate, giving expressed TCRB sequences. Assay used: immunoSEQ multiplex PCR; TCRdb lists only in-frame clones, some missing. The sample records 550,000 to 850,000 clones, about an eighth being singletons. Input material: naive CD4+ T cells from blood. The receptors were sampled from a man younger than 30 with type 1 diabetes.

The chain links TRBV29-1 to TRBJ2-6; D uncertain. The CDR3 sequence is 16 residues long. V was trimmed by 0 bases and J by 0 bases, leaving 9 bases between them. From germline, CDR1 is SQVTM and CDR2 ANQGSEA. CDR3 in amino acids: CSVEDPVSSGANVLTF. Here the CDR3 DNA reads TGCAGCGTTGAAGATCCGGTTTCCTCTGGGGCCAACGTCCTGACTTTC.

This clone was detected only a few times. The chain carries TRBV4-1 and TRBJ2-3; D is unresolved. V was cut by 0 bases and J by 1 base, with 11 bases left in between. The CDR3 runs 16 residues. Germline V gives CDR1 MGHRA, CDR2 YSYEKL. The CDR3 loop reads CASSQDPGRGTDTQYF. CDR3 sequence (DNA): TGCGCCAGCAGCCAAGACCCGGGCCGCGGCACAGATACGCAGTATTTT.

The chain has TRBV9 and TRBJ2-1, with D hard to call. This CDR3 has 16 residues. The germline V gene encodes CDR1 SGDLS and CDR2 YYNGEE. Trimming cost V 0 bases and J 5 bases, with 15 bases left between them. Here the CDR3 DNA reads TGTGCCAGCAGCGTAGCGGGCAGGCCCCCGGACAATGAGCAGTTCTTC. Its translation is CASSVAGRPPDNEQFF.

The chain combines TRBV7-3 with TRBJ2-5; D gene ambiguous. This CDR3 is 14 amino acids long. CDR1 and CDR2 (germline): SGHTA, FQGTGA. Trimming took off 5 bases at V and 5 bases at J, with 15 bases between the two ends. CDR3 in amino acids: CASSPDSLGETQYF. CDR3 bases: TGTGCCAGCAGCCCCGACTCCCTCGGGGAGACCCAGTACTTC.

The gene calls are TRBV28 and TRBJ2-3; D is unresolved. This CDR3 contains 15 residues. The germline V gene has CDR1 MDHEN and CDR2 SYDVKM. V was clipped by 7 bases and J by 2 bases, with 16 bases between them. The CDR3 sequence is CASTPPAGPTDTQYF. The DNA of the CDR3 is TGTGCCAGCACCCCCCCCGCTGGGCCCACAGATACGCAGTATTTT.